This T cell receptor beta chain was sequenced in a study of blood T cell repertoires in COVID-19. Assay: immunoSEQ multiplex PCR; the TCRdb copy retains only in-frame clones and omits some. The sample comprises about 280,000 clones, roughly 85% of which are singletons, and more than 4.5% rests with the top ten. Germline assignment: CDR1 SNHLY and CDR2 FYNNEI. CDR3 length: 14 residues. Trimming cost V 4 bases and J 2 bases, with 11 bases left between them. The J gene is TRBJ1-2, the V gene TRBV2, with D tentatively TRBD1 (5 bases). This clonotype originated in a man aged 50-60 years with active or convalescent COVID-19. Input material: peripheral blood. DNA for the CDR3: TGTGCCAGCAGTGGAGGCAGGGCCAACTATGGCTACACCTTC. It encodes CASSGGRANYGYTF.